This T cell receptor (beta chain) was obtained from a study of blood T cell repertoires in COVID-19. Study-level information: The samples span acute and convalescent COVID-19 from the United States, Italy and Spain. The cDNA or gDNA used as material had been derived from T cells, B-cell-depleted T cells, or PBMCs.

The length of the CDR3 is 14 residues. The V end lost 3 bases, the J end lost 1 base, and 9 bases lay between the germline ends. Germline V gives CDR1 SGHTA, CDR2 FQGTGA. Per the original data handling: Estimation of nucleated cell counts was performed using reference gene primer amplification. Here immunoSEQ multiplex PCR was the method, and the copy in TCRdb shows in-frame clones only, minus some. The V and J calls and the clone size are those of that table, but D and trimming were determined from the DNA. The profile shows 250,000 to 350,000 clones, more than 75% of them singletons. The specimen sequenced was peripheral blood. This chain joins TRBV7-3 and TRBJ2-5, with D unclear. This sequence was found in a woman in her forties or fifties with acute or convalescent COVID-19. The CDR3 nucleotides are TGTGCCAGCAGCTTCCTCGGGTCCCAAGAGACCCAGTACTTC. Its translation: CASSFLGSQETQYF. Looking up the rest from reference TRBV7-3 and TRBJ2-5 gives the full variable domain: GAGVSQTPSNKVTEKGKYVELRCDPISGHTALYWYRQSLGQGPEFLIYFQGTGAADDSGLPNDRFFAVRPEGSVSTLKIQRTERGDSAVYLCASSFLGSQETQYFGPGTRLLVL.